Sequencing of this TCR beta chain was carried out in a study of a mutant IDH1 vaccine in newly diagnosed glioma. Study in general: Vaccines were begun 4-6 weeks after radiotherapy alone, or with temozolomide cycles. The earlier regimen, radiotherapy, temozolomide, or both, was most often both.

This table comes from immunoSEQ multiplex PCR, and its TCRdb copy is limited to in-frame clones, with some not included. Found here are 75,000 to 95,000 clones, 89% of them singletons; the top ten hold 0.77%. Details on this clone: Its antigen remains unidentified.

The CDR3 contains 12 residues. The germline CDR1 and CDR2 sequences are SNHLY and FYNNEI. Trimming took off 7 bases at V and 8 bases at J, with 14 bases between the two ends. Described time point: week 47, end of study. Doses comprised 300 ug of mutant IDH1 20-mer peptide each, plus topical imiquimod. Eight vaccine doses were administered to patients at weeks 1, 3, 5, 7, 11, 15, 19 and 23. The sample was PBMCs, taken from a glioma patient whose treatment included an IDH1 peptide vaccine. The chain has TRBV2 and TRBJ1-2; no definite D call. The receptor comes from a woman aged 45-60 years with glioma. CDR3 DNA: TGTGCCAGCATCGACTCCCTTGACGGCTACACCTTC. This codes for CASIDSLDGYTF.